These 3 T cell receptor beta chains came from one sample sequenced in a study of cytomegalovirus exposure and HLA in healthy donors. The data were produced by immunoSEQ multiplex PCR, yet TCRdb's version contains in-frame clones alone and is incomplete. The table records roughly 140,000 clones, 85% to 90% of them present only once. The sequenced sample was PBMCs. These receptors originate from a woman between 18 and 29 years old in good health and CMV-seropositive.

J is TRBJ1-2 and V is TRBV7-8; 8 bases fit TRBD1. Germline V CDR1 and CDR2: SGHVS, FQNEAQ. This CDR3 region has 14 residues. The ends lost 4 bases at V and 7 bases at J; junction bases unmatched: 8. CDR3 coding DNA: TGTGCCAGCAGCTCAGGACAGGGTGTTAGTGGCTACACCTTC. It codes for CASSSGQGVSGYTF.

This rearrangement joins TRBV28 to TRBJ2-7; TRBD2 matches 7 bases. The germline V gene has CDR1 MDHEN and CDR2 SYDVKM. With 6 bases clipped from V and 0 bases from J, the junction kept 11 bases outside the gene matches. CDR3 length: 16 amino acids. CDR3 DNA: TGTGCCAGCAGGAACCCCTCCGGGGGGAGCTCCTACGAGCAGTACTTC. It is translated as CASRNPSGGSSYEQYF.

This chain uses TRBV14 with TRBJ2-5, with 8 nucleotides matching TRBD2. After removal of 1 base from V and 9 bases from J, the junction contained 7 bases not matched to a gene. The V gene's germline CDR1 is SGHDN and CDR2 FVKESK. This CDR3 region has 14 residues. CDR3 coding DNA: TGTGCCAGCAGCCAAGTACCAACCGGGGGGGCCCAGTACTTC. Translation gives CASSQVPTGGAQYF.